The following is a TCR beta chain sequence with its context. The antigen remains undetermined. This specimen belongs to a study of T cell responses to AZD1222 COVID-19 vaccine. Sequenced by immunoSEQ multiplex PCR; TCRdb stores in-frame clones only, minus some. This table has tens of thousands of clones, 70% to 90% appearing once. Overall study findings and caveats: A mostly white British donor set with more females was recruited, and clonal diversity was possibly underestimated. Variant regions that are unmutated are reportedly the target of nearly half of spike-specific TCRs.

Trimming removed 1 base at V and 2 bases at J, with 7 bases between. The CDR3 is 13 amino acids. CDR1 is SGHDT, CDR2 YYEEEE, per germline. Specimen: peripheral blood, collected on day 0 of AZD1222 vaccination. This clonotype originated in an adult in good health. The chain couples TRBV5-6 to TRBJ2-7; D gene ambiguous. The CDR3 loop reads CASSLRPAYEQYF. CDR3 bases: TGTGCCAGCAGCTTGCGCCCCGCCTACGAGCAGTACTTC.